The T cell receptor (beta chain) described here comes from a study of OX40 agonist ivuxolimab in advanced cancers. Study-level information: Ivuxolimab is a fully human IgG2 antibody that activates OX40 (CD134).

Comments on this clone: Antigen unknown.

The V end was cut by 5 bases, the J end by 4 bases, with 13 bases between. The CDR3 is made up of 14 amino acids. Germline CDR1 and CDR2: SGHVS and FQNEAQ. Findings and caveats of the study: Partial responders at 0.1-3.0 mg/kg had among the lowest clonal expansion. Antigens targeted by the expanded peripheral T cells were not determined.

Only in-frame clones appear in the TCRdb table, and some are missing; sequencing was by immunoSEQ multiplex PCR. There are 96,000 or so clones in the sample; 90% occur only once, and roughly 1.5% lies in the top ten. The chain combines TRBV7-8 with TRBJ2-3, with unresolved D. This specimen was CD4+ or CD8+ T cells sorted from blood, taken in a trial of the OX40 agonist ivuxolimab. This clonotype originated in an adult with an advanced solid tumor such as melanoma, head and neck, liver or kidney cancer. CDR3 nucleotides: TGTGCCAGCAGCCGCGTTAGGCGGCCAGATACGCAGTATTTT. It specifies CASSRVRRPDTQYF. Full variable domain (remainder filled in from reference TRBV7-8 and TRBJ2-3): GAGVSQSPRYKVAKRGQDVALRCDPISGHVSLFWYQQALGQGPEFLTYFQNEAQLDKSGLPSDRFFAERPEGSVSTLKIQRTQQEDSAVYLCASSRVRRPDTQYFGPGTRLTVL.